Sequencing of this T cell receptor (beta chain) was carried out in a study of T cells in localized non-small cell lung cancer. In this sample, this clone turned up a few times. The antigen is not known. The assay was immunoSEQ multiplex PCR, and TCRdb's table has in-frame clones only and misses some. Of 1,500 to 2,000 clones listed, 20% to 30% were seen once; the top ten hold about 12%. V lost 0 bases, J lost 5 bases, and 10 bases lay in between. Germline V gives CDR1 MNHNS, CDR2 SASEGT. CDR3 size: 14 residues. Broader study findings: Median approximately 61 top-100 tumor clones were shared with paired adjacent lung. The study found T cell clonality highest in uninvolved adjacent lung, above tumor.

V usage is TRBV6-1 and J usage is TRBJ1-2; a weak D match, TRBD1 (6 bases). The receptor was isolated from a male donor older than 55 with stage II squamous cell lung carcinoma. This specimen consisted of normal lung tissue next to the tumor, obtained before any cancer treatment. This chain's CDR3 is CASSEAGGRYGYTF. As DNA, the CDR3 is TGTGCCAGCAGTGAAGCAGGGGGACGATATGGCTACACCTTC.